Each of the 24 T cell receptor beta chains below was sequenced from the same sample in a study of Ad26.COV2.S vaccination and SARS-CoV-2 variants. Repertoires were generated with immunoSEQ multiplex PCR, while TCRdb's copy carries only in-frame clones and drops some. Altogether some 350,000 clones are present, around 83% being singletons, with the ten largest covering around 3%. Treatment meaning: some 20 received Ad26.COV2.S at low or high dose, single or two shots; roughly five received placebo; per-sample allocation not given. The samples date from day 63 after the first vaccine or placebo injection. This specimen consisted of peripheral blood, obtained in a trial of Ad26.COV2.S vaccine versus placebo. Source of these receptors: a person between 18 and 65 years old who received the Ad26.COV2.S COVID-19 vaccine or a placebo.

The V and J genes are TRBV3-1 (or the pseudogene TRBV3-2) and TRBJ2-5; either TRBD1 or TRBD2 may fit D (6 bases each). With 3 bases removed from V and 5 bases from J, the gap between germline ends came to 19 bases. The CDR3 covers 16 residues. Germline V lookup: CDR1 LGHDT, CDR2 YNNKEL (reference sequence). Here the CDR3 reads CASSQKISRGGETQYF. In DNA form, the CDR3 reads TGTGCCAGCAGCCAGAAGATTTCCAGGGGAGGCGAGACCCAGTACTTC.

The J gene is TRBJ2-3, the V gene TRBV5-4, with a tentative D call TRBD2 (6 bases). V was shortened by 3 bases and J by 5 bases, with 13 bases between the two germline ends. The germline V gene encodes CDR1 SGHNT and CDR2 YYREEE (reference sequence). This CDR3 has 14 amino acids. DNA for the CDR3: TGTGCCAGCAGCTCCCGGGACTCTATAGATACGCAGTATTTT. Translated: CASSSRDSIDTQYF.

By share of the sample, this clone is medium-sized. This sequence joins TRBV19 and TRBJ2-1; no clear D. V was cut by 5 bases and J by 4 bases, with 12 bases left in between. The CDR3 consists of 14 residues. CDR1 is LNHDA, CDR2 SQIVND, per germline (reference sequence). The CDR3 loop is CASSVSSSYNEQFF. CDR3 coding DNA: TGTGCCAGTAGTGTTTCATCATCGTACAATGAGCAGTTCTTC.

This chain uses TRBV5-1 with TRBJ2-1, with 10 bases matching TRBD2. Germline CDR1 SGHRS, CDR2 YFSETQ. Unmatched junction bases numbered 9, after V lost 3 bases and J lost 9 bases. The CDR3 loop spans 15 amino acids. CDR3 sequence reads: CASSSSSGSNGEQFF. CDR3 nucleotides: TGCGCCAGCAGCTCCTCTAGCGGGAGCAATGGTGAGCAGTTCTTC.

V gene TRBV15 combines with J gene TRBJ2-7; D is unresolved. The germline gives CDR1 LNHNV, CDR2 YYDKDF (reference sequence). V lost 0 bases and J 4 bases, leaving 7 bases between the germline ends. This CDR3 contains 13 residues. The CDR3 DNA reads TGTGCCACCAGCAGAGATCCCAAGTACGAGCAGTACTTC. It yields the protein CATSRDPKYEQYF.

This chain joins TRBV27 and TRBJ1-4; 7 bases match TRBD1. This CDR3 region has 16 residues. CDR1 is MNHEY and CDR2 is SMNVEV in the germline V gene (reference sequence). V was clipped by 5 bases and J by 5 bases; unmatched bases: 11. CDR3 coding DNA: TGTGCCAGCAGTCCAGCCAGGACAGGTTTGAATGAAAAACTGTTTTTT. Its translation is CASSPARTGLNEKLFF.

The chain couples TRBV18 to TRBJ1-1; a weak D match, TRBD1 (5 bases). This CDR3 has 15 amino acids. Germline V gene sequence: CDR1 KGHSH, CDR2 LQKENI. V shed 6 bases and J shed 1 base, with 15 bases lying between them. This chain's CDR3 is CASSPDNPRNTEAFF. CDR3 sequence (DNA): TGTGCCAGCTCCCCGGACAACCCCCGGAACACTGAAGCTTTCTTT.

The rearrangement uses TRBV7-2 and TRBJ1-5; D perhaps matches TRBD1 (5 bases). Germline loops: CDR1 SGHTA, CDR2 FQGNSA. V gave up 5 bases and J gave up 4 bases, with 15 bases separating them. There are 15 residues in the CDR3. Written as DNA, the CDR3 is TGTGCCAGCAGCCTGGGGACCCGTGAAAATCAGCCCCAGCATTTT. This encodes CASSLGTRENQPQHF. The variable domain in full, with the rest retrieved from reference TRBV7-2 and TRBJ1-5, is GAGVSQSPSNKVTEKGKDVELRCDPISGHTALYWYRQSLGQGLEFLIYFQGNSAPDKSGLPSDRFSAERTGGSVSTLTIQRTQQEDSAVYLCASSLGTRENQPQHFGDGTRLSIL.

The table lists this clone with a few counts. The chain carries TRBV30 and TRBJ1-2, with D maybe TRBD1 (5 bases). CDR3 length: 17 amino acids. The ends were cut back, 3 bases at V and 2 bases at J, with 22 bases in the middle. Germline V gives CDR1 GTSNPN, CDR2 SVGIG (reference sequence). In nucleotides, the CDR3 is TGTGCCTGGAGGACCCTATATCGACAGCGATTGAACTATGGCTACACCTTC. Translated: CAWRTLYRQRLNYGYTF.

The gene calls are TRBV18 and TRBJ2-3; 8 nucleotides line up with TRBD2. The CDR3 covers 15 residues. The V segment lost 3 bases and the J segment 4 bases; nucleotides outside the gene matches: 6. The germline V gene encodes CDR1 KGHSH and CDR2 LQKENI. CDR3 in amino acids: CASSPAGGRPDTQYF. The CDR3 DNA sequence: TGTGCCAGCTCACCGGCGGGGGGCAGGCCAGATACGCAGTATTTT.

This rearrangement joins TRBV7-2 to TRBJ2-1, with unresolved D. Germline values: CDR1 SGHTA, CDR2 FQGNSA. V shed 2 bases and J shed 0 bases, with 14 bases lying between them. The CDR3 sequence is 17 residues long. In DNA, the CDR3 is TGTGCCAGCAGCTTAACCCGCGCCGTAAGCTCCTACAATGAGCAGTTCTTC. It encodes CASSLTRAVSSYNEQFF.

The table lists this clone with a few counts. In DNA, the CDR3 is TGCGCCAGCAGCTCGGGATCCTACGAGCAGTACTTC. Amino acids: CASSSGSYEQYF. V is TRBV5-1 and J is TRBJ2-7, with D perhaps TRBD2 (5 bases). The V end lost 3 bases, the J end lost 1 base, and 5 bases lay between the germline ends. Looked up from germline, CDR1 is SGHRS and CDR2 is YFSETQ. The CDR3 is 12 residues long.

CDR3 DNA: TGCGCCAGCAGCGCGGGACAGTGGACACGTAGTGAAAAACTGTTTTTT. Residues: CASSAGQWTRSEKLFF. The chain uses TRBV10-2 and TRBJ1-4, with 7 bases aligning to TRBD1. The V gene's germline CDR1 is WSHSY and CDR2 SAAADI. The trim removed 6 bases at V and 7 bases at J, leaving 14 bases unmatched. There are 16 residues in the CDR3.

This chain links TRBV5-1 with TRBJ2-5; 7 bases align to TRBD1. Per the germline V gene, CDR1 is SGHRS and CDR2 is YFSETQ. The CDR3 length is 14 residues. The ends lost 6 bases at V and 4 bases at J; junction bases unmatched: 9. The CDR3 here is CASKSGGIVETQYF. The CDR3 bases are TGCGCCAGCAAATCAGGGGGTATAGTAGAGACCCAGTACTTC.

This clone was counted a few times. The CDR3 loop reads CASSTRLAGEADTQYF. DNA of the CDR3: TGTGCCAGTAGTACCCGACTAGCGGGAGAGGCCGATACGCAGTATTTT. J is TRBJ2-3 and V is TRBV19; 12 nucleotides align to TRBD2. The germline CDR1 and CDR2 sequences are LNHDA and SQIVND (reference sequence). This CDR3 spans 16 amino acids. The junction had 8 bases not matched to a gene; V was cut back by 4 bases and J by 6 bases.

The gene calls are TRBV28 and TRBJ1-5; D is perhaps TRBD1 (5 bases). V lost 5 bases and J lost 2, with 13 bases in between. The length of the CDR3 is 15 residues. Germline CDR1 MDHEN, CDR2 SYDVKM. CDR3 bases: TGTGCCAGCAGTACTCCGGGACGCCGCAATCAGCCCCAGCATTTT. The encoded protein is CASSTPGRRNQPQHF.

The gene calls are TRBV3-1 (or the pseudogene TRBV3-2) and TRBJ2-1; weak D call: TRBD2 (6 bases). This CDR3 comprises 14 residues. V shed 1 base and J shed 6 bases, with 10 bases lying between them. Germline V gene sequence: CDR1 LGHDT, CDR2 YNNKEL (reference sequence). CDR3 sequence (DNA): TGTGCCAGCAGCCAAGGAGGTAGCGGCAATGAGCAGTTCTTC. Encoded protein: CASSQGGSGNEQFF.

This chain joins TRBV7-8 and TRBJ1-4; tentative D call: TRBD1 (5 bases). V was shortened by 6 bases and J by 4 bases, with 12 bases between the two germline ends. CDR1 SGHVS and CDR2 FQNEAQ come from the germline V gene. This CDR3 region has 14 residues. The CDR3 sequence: CASSRDLLNEKLFF. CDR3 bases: TGTGCCAGCAGTAGGGACCTCCTTAATGAAAAACTGTTTTTT.

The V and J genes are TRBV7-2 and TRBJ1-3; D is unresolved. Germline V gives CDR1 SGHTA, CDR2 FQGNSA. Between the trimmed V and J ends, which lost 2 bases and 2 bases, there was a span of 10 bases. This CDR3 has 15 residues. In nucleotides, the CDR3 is TGTGCCAGCAGCTTAAGCGGTGGGGCTGGAAACACCATATATTTT. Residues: CASSLSGGAGNTIYF.

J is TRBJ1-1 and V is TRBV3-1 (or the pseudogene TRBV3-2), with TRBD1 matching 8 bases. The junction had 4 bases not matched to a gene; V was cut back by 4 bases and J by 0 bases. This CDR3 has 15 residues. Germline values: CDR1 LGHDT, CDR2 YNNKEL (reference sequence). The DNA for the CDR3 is TGTGCCAGCAGCCTCAGGGGGCTCGTGAACACTGAAGCTTTCTTT. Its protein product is CASSLRGLVNTEAFF.

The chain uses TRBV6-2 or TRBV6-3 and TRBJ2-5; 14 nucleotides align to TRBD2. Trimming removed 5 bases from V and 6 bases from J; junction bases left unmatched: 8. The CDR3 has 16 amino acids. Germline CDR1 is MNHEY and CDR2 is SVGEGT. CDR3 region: CASSAETSGGAQTQYF. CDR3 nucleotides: TGTGCCAGCAGTGCAGAGACTAGCGGGGGGGCGCAGACCCAGTACTTC.

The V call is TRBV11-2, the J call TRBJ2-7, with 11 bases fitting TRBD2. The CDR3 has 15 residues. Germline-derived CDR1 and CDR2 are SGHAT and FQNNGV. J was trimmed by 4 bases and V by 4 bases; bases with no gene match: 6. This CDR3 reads CASSWGTSGFYEQYF. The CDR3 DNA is TGTGCCAGCAGCTGGGGGACTAGCGGTTTTTACGAGCAGTACTTC. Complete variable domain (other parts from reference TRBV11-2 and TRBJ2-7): EAGVAQSPRYKIIEKRQSVAFWCNPISGHATLYWYQQILGQGPKLLIQFQNNGVVDDSQLPKDRFSAERLKGVDSTLKIQPAKLEDSAVYLCASSWGTSGFYEQYFGPGTRLTVT.

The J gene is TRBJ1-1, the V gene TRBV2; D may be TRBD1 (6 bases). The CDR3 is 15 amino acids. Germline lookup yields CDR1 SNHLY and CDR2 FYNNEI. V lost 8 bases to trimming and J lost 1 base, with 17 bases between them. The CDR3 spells CASRPRGGSNTEAFF. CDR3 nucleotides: TGTGCCAGCCGCCCGAGAGGGGGGTCGAACACTGAAGCTTTCTTT.

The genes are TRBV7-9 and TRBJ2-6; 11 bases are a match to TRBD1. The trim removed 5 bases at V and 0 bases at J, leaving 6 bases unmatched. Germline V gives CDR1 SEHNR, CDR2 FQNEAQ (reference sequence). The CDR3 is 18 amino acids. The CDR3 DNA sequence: TGTGCCAGCAGCCCCATGGGGACAGGGGGCTCTGGGGCCAACGTCCTGACTTTC. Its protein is CASSPMGTGGSGANVLTF. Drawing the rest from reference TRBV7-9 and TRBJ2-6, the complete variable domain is DTGVSQNPRHKITKRGQNVTFRCDPISEHNRLYWYRQTLGQGPEFLTYFQNEAQLEKSRLLSDRFSAERPKGSFSTLEIQRTEQGDSAMYLCASSPMGTGGSGANVLTFGAGSRLTVL.